Each of the 17 T cell receptor beta chains below was sequenced from the same sample in a study of shared clonotypes between healthy human individuals. TCRdb's copy holds only in-frame clones and misses some; the assay was immunoSEQ multiplex PCR. Of 700,000 to 950,000 clones listed, approximately 96% are singletons. Naive CD8 cells lacked CD45RO and underwent positive selection for CCR7, leaving out terminally differentiated effector memory CD45RA+ cells. The sequencing sample was made of naive CD8+ T cells sorted from blood. These receptors were obtained from a man aged 25 to 45 in good health.

The J gene is TRBJ2-1, the V gene TRBV5-6; D tentatively reads TRBD1 or TRBD2 (7 bases each). This CDR3 contains 17 residues. CDR1 and CDR2 from the germline V gene are SGHDT and YYEEEE. Trimming stripped 4 bases from V and 8 bases from J, with 25 bases between. The CDR3 DNA follows: TGTGCCAGCAGCACAGCGGGACAGTCGAGGTTTAATCATGAGCAGTTCTTC. Its protein is CASSTAGQSRFNHEQFF. The variable domain in full, completed from reference TRBV5-6 and TRBJ2-1, reads DAGVTQSPTHLIKTRGQQVTLRCSPKSGHDTVSWYQQALGQGPQFIFQYYEEEERQRGNFPDRFSGHQFPNYSSELNVNALLLGDSALYLCASSTAGQSRFNHEQFFGPGTRLTVL.

The gene calls are TRBV7-2 and TRBJ2-2, with 11 bases aligning to TRBD2. Per germline, CDR1 SGHTA and CDR2 FQGNSA. The CDR3 totals 17 residues. The junction had 12 bases not matched to a gene; V was cut back by 5 bases and J by 7 bases. The CDR3 is CASSPWTSGYGGGELFF. The CDR3 DNA follows: TGTGCCAGCAGCCCTTGGACTAGCGGGTATGGTGGCGGGGAGCTGTTTTTT.

The gene calls are TRBV19 and TRBJ2-1; 9 bases map to TRBD1. The germline gives CDR1 LNHDA, CDR2 SQIVND (reference sequence). This CDR3 region has 13 residues. V lost 5 bases to trimming and J lost 10 bases; unmatched junction nucleotides: 6. In nucleotides, the CDR3 is TGTGCCAGTAGTGAGGACAGGGGCCGGGAGCAGTTCTTC. Its translation: CASSEDRGREQFF.

This chain joins TRBV11-2 and TRBJ2-7; TRBD1 is a possible D gene (5 bases). Germline loops: CDR1 SGHAT, CDR2 FQNNGV. The CDR3 is made up of 15 amino acids. V lost 6 bases and J lost 8, with 23 bases in between. CDR3 in amino acids: CASSLKVVGADKQYF. CDR3 sequence (DNA): TGTGCCAGCAGTTTGAAAGTTGTAGGGGCAGATAAGCAGTACTTC.

Only one count was recorded for this clone. At the DNA level, this CDR3 is encoded by other sequences in the same sample as well. The chain has TRBV13 and TRBJ2-7, with D hard to call. Germline V gene lookup returns CDR1 PRHDT and CDR2 FYEKMQ (reference sequence). The ends were cut back, 0 bases at V and 1 base at J, with 7 bases in the middle. The CDR3 runs 14 residues. CDR3: CASSLGSSSYEQYF. The CDR3 DNA is TGTGCCAGCAGCTTAGGCTCTAGTTCCTACGAGCAGTACTTC.

This chain joins TRBV15 and TRBJ2-3; unclear D gene. CDR3 length equals 15 residues. Trimming pared 0 bases from V and 5 bases from J, leaving 12 bases between. The germline CDR1 and CDR2 sequences are LNHNV and YYDKDF (reference sequence). The CDR3 DNA is TGTGCCACCAGCAGAGATCCCACAGCAGGAGATACGCAGTATTTT. Encoded protein: CATSRDPTAGDTQYF.

The rearrangement joins TRBV27 to TRBJ2-7; the match to TRBD2 covers 7 bases. The junction had 14 bases not matched to a gene; V was cut back by 5 bases and J by 4 bases. From germline, CDR1 is MNHEY and CDR2 SMNVEV (reference sequence). CDR3 length equals 16 residues. The CDR3 bases are TGTGCCAGCAGTCGGCCATCAGGCGGGAGATTGTACGAGCAGTACTTC. It is translated as CASSRPSGGRLYEQYF.

CDR3 DNA sequence: TGTGCCAGCAGCCAAGAGGATCTCCAAGAGACCCAGTACTTC. Translation gives CASSQEDLQETQYF. The V gene is TRBV14, the J gene TRBJ2-5; D remains unclear. V lost 0 bases to trimming and J lost 1 base, with 6 bases between them. The germline CDR1 and CDR2 sequences are SGHDN and FVKESK. The CDR3 spans 14 residues.

This chain links TRBV27 with TRBJ2-1; TRBD1 aligns across 7 bases. CDR1 and CDR2 from the germline V gene are MNHEY and SMNVEV (reference sequence). CDR3 size: 14 residues. V lost 6 bases to trimming and J lost 4 bases; unmatched junction nucleotides: 6. The CDR3 reads CASRQSGGYNEQFF. For the CDR3, the DNA is TGTGCCAGCAGACAATCAGGGGGTTACAATGAGCAGTTCTTC.

The chain combines TRBV5-1 with TRBJ2-2; D ambiguous. Trimming took off 4 bases at V and 2 bases at J, with 9 bases between the two ends. The length of the CDR3 is 14 residues. CDR1 and CDR2 from the germline V gene are SGHRS and YFSETQ. CDR3 protein: CASSPGNNTGELFF. The CDR3 bases are TGCGCCAGCAGCCCCGGTAACAACACCGGGGAGCTGTTTTTT.

The rearrangement uses TRBV11-3 and TRBJ2-2; D is tentatively TRBD1 or TRBD2 (5 bases each). The germline V gene has CDR1 SGHNT and CDR2 YENEEA. CDR3 size: 17 residues. The V end was cut by 0 bases, the J end by 4 bases, with 15 bases between. CDR3 nucleotide sequence: TGTGCCAGCAGCTTAGATCTCGGGATTGGGACCACCGGGGAGCTGTTTTTT. It encodes CASSLDLGIGTTGELFF.

The V and J genes are TRBV7-9 and TRBJ1-4, with D possibly matching TRBD1 (6 bases). Trimming took off 6 bases at V and 3 bases at J, with 14 bases between the two ends. The V gene's germline CDR1 is SEHNR and CDR2 FQNEAQ (reference sequence). The CDR3 runs to 15 residues. CDR3 bases: TGTGCCAGCAGTCCCCCAGGGGTGGCTAATGAAAAACTGTTTTTT. It codes for CASSPPGVANEKLFF.

The count of this clone is one. This chain connects TRBV7-8 to TRBJ2-1; no firm D call. This CDR3 has 12 residues. Deletions cut 5 bases from V and 10 bases from J, with 12 bases between. Germline assignment: CDR1 SGHVS and CDR2 FQNEAQ. The CDR3 coding sequence is TGTGCCAGCAGCCCCCCGGGTGCGGAGCAGTTCTTC. Protein sequence: CASSPPGAEQFF.

The chain joins TRBV27 to TRBJ2-7; no definite D call. Germline CDR1 reads MNHEY; CDR2 reads SMNVEV (reference sequence). This CDR3 is built from 17 residues. V gave up 0 bases and J gave up 0 bases, with 15 bases separating them. This CDR3 reads CASSLSPLWASSYEQYF. Here the CDR3 DNA reads TGTGCCAGCAGTTTATCGCCTCTCTGGGCTAGCTCCTACGAGCAGTACTTC.

The V and J genes are TRBV7-9 and TRBJ2-7; no firm D call. V was clipped by 0 bases and J by 0 bases, with 12 bases between them. CDR1 is SEHNR and CDR2 is FQNEAQ in the germline V gene (reference sequence). The CDR3 sequence is 16 residues long. Here the CDR3 DNA reads TGTGCCAGCAGCTTAGCGGAAATAGGGAACTCCTACGAGCAGTACTTC. Translation: CASSLAEIGNSYEQYF. Full variable domain (outside the CDR3, taken from reference TRBV7-9 and TRBJ2-7): DTGVSQNPRHKITKRGQNVTFRCDPISEHNRLYWYRQTLGQGPEFLTYFQNEAQLEKSRLLSDRFSAERPKGSFSTLEIQRTEQGDSAMYLCASSLAEIGNSYEQYFGPGTRLTVT.

V is TRBV4-1 and J is TRBJ2-1; no clear D gene. V dropped 5 bases and J dropped 8 bases, with 10 bases sitting between them. CDR1 is MGHRA, CDR2 YSYEKL, per germline. The CDR3 extends over 12 amino acids. CDR3 region: CASSFARDEQFF. CDR3 DNA sequence: TGCGCCAGCAGCTTCGCCCGAGATGAGCAGTTCTTC.

The gene calls are TRBV5-1 and TRBJ2-2, with 11 bases identical to TRBD1. The V gene's germline CDR1 is SGHRS and CDR2 YFSETQ. This CDR3 has 18 amino acids. V was clipped by 3 bases and J by 0 bases; unmatched bases: 7. This CDR3 is CASSYRDRGRPNTGELFF. CDR3 nucleotide sequence: TGCGCCAGCAGCTACCGGGACAGGGGGAGACCGAACACCGGGGAGCTGTTTTTT.